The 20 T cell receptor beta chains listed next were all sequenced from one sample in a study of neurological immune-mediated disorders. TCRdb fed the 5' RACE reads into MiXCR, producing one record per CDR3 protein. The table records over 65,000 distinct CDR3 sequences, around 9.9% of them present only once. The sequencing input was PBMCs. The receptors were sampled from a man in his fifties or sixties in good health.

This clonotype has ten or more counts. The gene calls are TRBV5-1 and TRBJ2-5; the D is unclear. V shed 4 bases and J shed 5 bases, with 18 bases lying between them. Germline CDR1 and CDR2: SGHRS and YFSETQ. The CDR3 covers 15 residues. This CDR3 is CASSRTTGGVETQYF. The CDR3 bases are TGCGCCAGCAGCAGAACGACGGGTGGGGTGGAGACCCAGTACTTC.

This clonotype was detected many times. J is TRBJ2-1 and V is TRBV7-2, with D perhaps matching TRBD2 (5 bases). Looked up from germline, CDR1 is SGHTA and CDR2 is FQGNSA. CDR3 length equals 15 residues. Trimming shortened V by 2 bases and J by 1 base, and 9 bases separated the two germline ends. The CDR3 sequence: CASSLSPGSYNEQFF. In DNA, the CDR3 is TGTGCCAGCAGCTTATCGCCGGGGTCCTACAATGAGCAGTTCTTC.

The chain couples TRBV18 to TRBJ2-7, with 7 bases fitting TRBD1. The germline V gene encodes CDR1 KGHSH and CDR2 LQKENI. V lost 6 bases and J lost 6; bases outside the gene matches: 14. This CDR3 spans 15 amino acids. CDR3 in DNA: TGTGCCAGCTCGTCTGAACAGGGGCCGTCTTTCGAGCAGTACTTC. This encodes CASSSEQGPSFEQYF.

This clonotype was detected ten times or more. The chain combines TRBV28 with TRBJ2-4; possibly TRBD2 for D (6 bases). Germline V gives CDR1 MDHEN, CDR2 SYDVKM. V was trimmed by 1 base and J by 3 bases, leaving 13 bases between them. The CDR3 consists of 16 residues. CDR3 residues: CASSLSLPGGKNIQYF. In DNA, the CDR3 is TGTGCCAGCAGTTTATCACTCCCCGGGGGCAAAAACATTCAGTACTTC.

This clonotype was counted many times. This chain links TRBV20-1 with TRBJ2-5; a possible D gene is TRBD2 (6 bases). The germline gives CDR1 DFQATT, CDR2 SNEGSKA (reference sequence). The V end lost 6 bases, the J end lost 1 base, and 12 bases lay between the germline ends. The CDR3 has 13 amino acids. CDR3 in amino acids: CSADRDFQETQYF. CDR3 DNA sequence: TGCAGTGCCGACCGGGACTTCCAAGAGACCCAGTACTTC.

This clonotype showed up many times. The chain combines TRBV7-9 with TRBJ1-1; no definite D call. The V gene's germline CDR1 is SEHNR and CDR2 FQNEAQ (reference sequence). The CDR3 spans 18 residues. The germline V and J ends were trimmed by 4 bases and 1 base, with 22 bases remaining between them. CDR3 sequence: CASSSILNRALANTEAFF. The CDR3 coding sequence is TGTGCCAGCAGCTCCATTTTGAATCGGGCTTTGGCGAACACTGAAGCTTTCTTT.

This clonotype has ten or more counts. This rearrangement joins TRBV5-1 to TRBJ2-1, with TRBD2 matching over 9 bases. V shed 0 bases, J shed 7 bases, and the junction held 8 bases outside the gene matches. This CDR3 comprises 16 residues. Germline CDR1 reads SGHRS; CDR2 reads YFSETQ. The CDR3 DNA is TGCGCCAGCAGCTTGGCGGCGGGGGGGCCAGGGAATGAGCAGTTCTTC. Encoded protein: CASSLAAGGPGNEQFF.

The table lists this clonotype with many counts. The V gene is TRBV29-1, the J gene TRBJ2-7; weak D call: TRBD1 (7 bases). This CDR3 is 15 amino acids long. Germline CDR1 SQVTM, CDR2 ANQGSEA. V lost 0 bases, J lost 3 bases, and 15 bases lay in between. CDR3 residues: CSVEDRQGGLYEQYF. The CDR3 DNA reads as TGCAGCGTTGAAGATCGACAGGGAGGACTCTACGAGCAGTACTTC.

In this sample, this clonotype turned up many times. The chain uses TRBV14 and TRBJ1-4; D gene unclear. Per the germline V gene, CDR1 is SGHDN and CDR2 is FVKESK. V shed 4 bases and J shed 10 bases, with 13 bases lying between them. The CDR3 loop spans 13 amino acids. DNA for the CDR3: TGTGCCAGCAGCCCGTGGACGACCCGAAAACTGTTTTTT. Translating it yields CASSPWTTRKLFF.

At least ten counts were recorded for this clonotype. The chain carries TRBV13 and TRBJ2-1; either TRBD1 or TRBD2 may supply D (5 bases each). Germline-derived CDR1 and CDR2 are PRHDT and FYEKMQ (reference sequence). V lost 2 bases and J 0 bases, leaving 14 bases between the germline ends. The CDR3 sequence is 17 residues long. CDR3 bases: TGTGCCAGCAGCTTAATGGGGGACCCAGTCTCCTACAATGAGCAGTTCTTC. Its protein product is CASSLMGDPVSYNEQFF.

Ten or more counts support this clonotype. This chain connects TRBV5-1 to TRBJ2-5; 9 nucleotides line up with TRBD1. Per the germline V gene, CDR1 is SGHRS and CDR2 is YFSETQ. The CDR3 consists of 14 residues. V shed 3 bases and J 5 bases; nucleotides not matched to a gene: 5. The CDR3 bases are TGCGCCAGCAGCTCCACAGGGGGCAGGGAGACCCAGTACTTC. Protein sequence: CASSSTGGRETQYF.

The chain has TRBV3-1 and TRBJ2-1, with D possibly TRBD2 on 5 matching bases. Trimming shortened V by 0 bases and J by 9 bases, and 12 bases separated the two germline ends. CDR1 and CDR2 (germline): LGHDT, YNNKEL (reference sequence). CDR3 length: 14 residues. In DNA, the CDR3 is TGTGCCAGCAGCCAAGATCCGAGGGCGGTTGAGCAGTTCTTC. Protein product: CASSQDPRAVEQFF.

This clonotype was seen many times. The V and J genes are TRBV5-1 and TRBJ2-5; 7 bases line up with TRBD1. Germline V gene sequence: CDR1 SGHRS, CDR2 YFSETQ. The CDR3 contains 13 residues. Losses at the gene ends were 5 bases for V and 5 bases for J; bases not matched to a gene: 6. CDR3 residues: CASSSGQKETQYF. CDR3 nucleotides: TGCGCCAGCAGTTCGGGACAGAAGGAGACCCAGTACTTC.

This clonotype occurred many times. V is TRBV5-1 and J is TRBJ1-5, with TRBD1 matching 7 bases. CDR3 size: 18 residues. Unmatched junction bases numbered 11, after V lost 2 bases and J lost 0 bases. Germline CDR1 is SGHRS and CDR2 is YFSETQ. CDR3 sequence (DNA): TGCGCCAGCAGCTTCCCGGGACAGCTTCATTATAGCAATCAGCCCCAGCATTTT. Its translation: CASSFPGQLHYSNQPQHF.

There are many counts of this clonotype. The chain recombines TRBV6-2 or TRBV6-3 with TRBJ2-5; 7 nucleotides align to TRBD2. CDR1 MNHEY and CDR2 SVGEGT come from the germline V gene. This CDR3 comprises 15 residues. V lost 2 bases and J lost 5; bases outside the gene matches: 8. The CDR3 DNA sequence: TGTGCCAGCAGTTACGGCGGGAGCCCTCTGGAGACCCAGTACTTC. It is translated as CASSYGGSPLETQYF.

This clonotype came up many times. CDR3 DNA: TGCGCCAGCAGCAGCGTCCGGAGCGGGTGGGTAGATGGCTACACCTTC. Residues: CASSSVRSGWVDGYTF. V is TRBV5-1 and J is TRBJ1-2; the D is unclear. This CDR3 spans 16 amino acids. The V end lost 4 bases, the J end lost 6 bases, and 22 bases lay between the germline ends. CDR1 and CDR2 from the germline V gene are SGHRS and YFSETQ.

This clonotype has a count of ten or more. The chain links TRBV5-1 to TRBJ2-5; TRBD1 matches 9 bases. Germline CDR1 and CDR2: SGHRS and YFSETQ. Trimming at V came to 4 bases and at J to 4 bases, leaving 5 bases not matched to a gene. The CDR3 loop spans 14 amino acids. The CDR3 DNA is TGCGCCAGCAGCCCGCTGGGACAGGGAGAGACCCAGTACTTC. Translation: CASSPLGQGETQYF.

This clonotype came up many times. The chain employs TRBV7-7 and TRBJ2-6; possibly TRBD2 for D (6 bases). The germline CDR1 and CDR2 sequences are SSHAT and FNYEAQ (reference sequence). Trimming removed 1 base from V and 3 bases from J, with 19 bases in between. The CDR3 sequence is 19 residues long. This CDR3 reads CASSLDFPGAPGGANVLTF. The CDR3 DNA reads TGTGCCAGCAGCTTAGATTTTCCGGGAGCCCCGGGTGGGGCCAACGTCCTGACTTTC.

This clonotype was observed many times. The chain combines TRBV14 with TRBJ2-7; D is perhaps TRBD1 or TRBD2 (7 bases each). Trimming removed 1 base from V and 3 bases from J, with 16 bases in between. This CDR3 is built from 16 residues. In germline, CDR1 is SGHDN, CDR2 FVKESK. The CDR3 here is CASSQALGGGIYEQYF. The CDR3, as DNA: TGTGCCAGCAGCCAAGCGCTGGGAGGGGGCATCTACGAGCAGTACTTC.

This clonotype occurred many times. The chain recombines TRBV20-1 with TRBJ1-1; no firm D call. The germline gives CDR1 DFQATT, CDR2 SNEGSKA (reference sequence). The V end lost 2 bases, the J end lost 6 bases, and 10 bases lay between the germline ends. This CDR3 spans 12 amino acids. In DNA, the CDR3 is TGCAGTGCTAGACGTGCTGGGGCTGAAGCTTTCTTT. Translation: CSARRAGAEAFF.